Following are 13 T cell receptor beta chains from one sample sequenced in a study of a mutant IDH1 vaccine in newly diagnosed glioma. Time point meaning: week 11, during vaccination. A 20-mer mutant IDH1 peptide at 300 ug was injected subcutaneously with topical imiquimod. The antigens these receptors bind are not known. Sequencing was performed with immunoSEQ multiplex PCR; in TCRdb, only in-frame clones are kept and a portion is missing. This sample has approximately 61,000 clones, with about four fifths found just once. The starting material was PBMCs, obtained from a glioma patient whose treatment included an IDH1 peptide vaccine. Receptors were obtained from a man aged 50 or older with glioma.

CDR3 bases: TGTGCCAGCAGCTTGGCGGGACAGGGTTCCTATGGCTACACCTTC. Amino acids: CASSLAGQGSYGYTF. The chain recombines TRBV5-4 with TRBJ1-2; 9 bases are a match to TRBD1. CDR1 and CDR2 from the germline V gene are SGHNT and YYREEE (reference sequence). This CDR3 is built from 15 residues. The junction had 4 bases not matched to a gene; V was cut back by 0 bases and J by 4 bases.

Relative to its sample, this clone is medium-sized (0.01 to 0.1%). The V and J genes are TRBV7-9 and TRBJ1-1; D gene uncertain. Trimming left V 10 bases short and J 1 base short, with 13 bases between. Germline V lookup: CDR1 SEHNR, CDR2 FQNEAQ (reference sequence). CDR3 length: 13 residues. The CDR3 nucleotides read TGTGCCACCCCTCCGGACGGGAACACTGAAGCTTTCTTT. Translation gives CATPPDGNTEAFF.

On this clone: One end of the junction is discordant with germline, which a read error may explain. V usage is TRBV2 and J usage is TRBJ2-2; 8 positions match TRBD1. Germline V gene data show CDR1 as SNHLY and CDR2 as FYNNEI. This CDR3 has 15 amino acids. DNA of the CDR3: TGTGCCAGCAATGAACAGGGGGTTAACACCGGGGAGCTGTTTTTT. Translated: CASNEQGVNTGELFF.

This clone was detected only once. This rearrangement joins TRBV5-4 to TRBJ2-3; 7 nucleotides match TRBD2. Germline V gives CDR1 SGHNT, CDR2 YYREEE (reference sequence). The CDR3 is made up of 15 amino acids. Trimming took 3 bases from V and 3 from J; bases not matched to a gene: 7. The CDR3 is CASSSPKRETDTQYF. The CDR3 DNA follows: TGTGCCAGCAGCTCCCCAAAGCGGGAAACAGATACGCAGTATTTT.

The chain combines TRBV19 with TRBJ2-3, with 8 bases fitting TRBD1. After removal of 7 bases from V and 5 bases from J, the junction contained 8 bases not matched to a gene. CDR3 length: 14 residues. Germline V gene data show CDR1 as LNHDA and CDR2 as SQIVND (reference sequence). CDR3 nucleotides: TGTGCCAGTACCCCGACAGGGGTGGTAGATACGCAGTATTTT. As protein: CASTPTGVVDTQYF. The variable domain in full, completed from reference TRBV19 and TRBJ2-3, reads DGGITQSPKYLFRKEGQNVTLSCEQNLNHDAMYWYRQDPGQGLRLIYYSQIVNDFQKGDIAEGYSVSREKKESFPLTVTSAQKNPTAFYLCASTPTGVVDTQYFGPGTRLTVL.

V is TRBV7-9 and J is TRBJ2-6, with D perhaps TRBD1 (6 bases). The length of the CDR3 is 14 residues. V shed 5 bases and J shed 2 bases, with 7 bases lying between them. Germline V gene lookup returns CDR1 SEHNR and CDR2 FQNEAQ (reference sequence). CDR3 in amino acids: CASSRTAGANVLTF. Written as DNA, the CDR3 is TGTGCCAGCAGCCGGACAGCTGGGGCCAACGTCCTGACTTTC.

The chain joins TRBV6-1 to TRBJ2-3, with 7 bases lining up with TRBD1. The CDR3 is 15 amino acids. V was pared by 2 bases and J by 5 bases, with 7 bases of the junction left unmatched. Germline lookup yields CDR1 MNHNS and CDR2 SASEGT. CDR3 loop: CASSERGGGVDTQYF. CDR3 sequence (DNA): TGTGCCAGCAGTGAAAGAGGGGGCGGAGTAGATACGCAGTATTTT.

V is TRBV14 and J is TRBJ2-1; D is possibly TRBD1 (6 bases). The CDR3 has 15 amino acids. Trimming removed 3 bases from V and 8 bases from J, with 17 bases in between. Germline V gene data show CDR1 as SGHDN and CDR2 as FVKESK. Here the CDR3 reads CASSQGARSWYEQFF. DNA for the CDR3: TGTGCCAGCAGCCAGGGGGCAAGGTCCTGGTATGAGCAGTTCTTC.

The chain joins TRBV18 to TRBJ2-5; no clear D gene. CDR1 and CDR2 (germline): KGHSH, LQKENI. The V and J ends lost 0 bases and 5 bases respectively, with 10 bases between them. The CDR3 totals 14 residues. The CDR3 bases are TGTGCCAGCTCACCACCGGTCCCCAGGGAGACCCAGTACTTC. This encodes CASSPPVPRETQYF.

The chain employs TRBV27 and TRBJ1-5, with D possibly being TRBD1 (5 bases). This CDR3 has 15 amino acids. Germline-derived CDR1 and CDR2 are MNHEY and SMNVEV (reference sequence). Trimming left V 8 bases short and J 5 bases short, with 19 bases between. This CDR3 reads CASGSGTGYYQPQHF. CDR3 nucleotide sequence: TGTGCCAGCGGTTCCGGGACGGGATACTATCAGCCCCAGCATTTT.

This clone was counted only a few times. This CDR3 reads CSVDNRGQAFF. The CDR3 region has the DNA TGCAGCGTTGACAACAGGGGGCAAGCTTTCTTT. The gene calls are TRBV29-1 and TRBJ1-1; 9 bases map to TRBD1. V lost 3 bases to trimming and J lost 9 bases; unmatched junction nucleotides: 2. CDR3 length: 11 residues. Germline-derived CDR1 and CDR2 are SQVTM and ANQGSEA.

The CDR3 reads CSVENRQETYEQYF. CDR3 DNA: TGCAGCGTGGAGAATAGACAGGAGACCTACGAGCAGTACTTC. The V call is TRBV29-1, the J call TRBJ2-7, with TRBD1 as a possible D gene (6 bases). The CDR3 is 14 amino acids. Between the trimmed V and J ends, which lost 6 bases and 2 bases, there was a span of 17 bases. Germline CDR1 reads SQVTM; CDR2 reads ANQGSEA.

This chain uses TRBV19 with TRBJ2-5, with D maybe TRBD2 (5 bases). CDR3 length: 14 amino acids. The germline CDR1 and CDR2 sequences are LNHDA and SQIVND (reference sequence). The V and J ends lost 9 bases and 5 bases respectively, with 19 bases between them. The CDR3 loop reads CASAGLSSLETQYF. The CDR3 nucleotides are TGTGCCAGCGCCGGACTGTCCAGTTTGGAGACCCAGTACTTC.